This T cell receptor (beta chain) was documented in a study of shared clonotypes between healthy human individuals. Per the study methods: ImmunoSEQ junction-only sequences lacked quality scores, so their filtering differed. Profiled with immunoSEQ multiplex PCR; TCRdb holds only in-frame clones, not every one. The V and J calls and clone size were taken over from that table, and D and trimming were inferred from the DNA. This sample has around 2,000,000 clones; about 95% occur once, and the top ten carry 1.2%. Naive CD8 cells were CD45RO-negative, positively selected for CCR7, excluding terminally differentiated effector memory CD45RA+ cells. Healthy adults negative for HIV, lacking recent acute infections or vaccinations, served as donors. Germline V lookup: CDR1 LNHDA, CDR2 SQIVND (reference sequence). Trimming pared 5 bases from V and 4 bases from J, leaving 8 bases between. The CDR3 has 12 amino acids.

The clonotype was recovered from a young man in good health. Sequencing was performed on naive CD8+ T cells sorted from blood. The V call is TRBV19, the J call TRBJ1-2; D not resolved. In DNA form, the CDR3 reads TGTGCCAGTAGTGGCAGCGGCTATGGCTACACCTTC. Encoded protein: CASSGSGYGYTF.